This record looks at one T cell receptor (beta chain) sequence and its context. No antigen is known for it. Base qualities are not provided; no much larger clone lies one nucleotide away. CDR1 is given as SNHLY and CDR2 as FYNNEI, both from the germline V gene. The CDR3 has 15 amino acids, counting the end cysteine and phenylalanine. Only the CDR3 portion is preserved as DNA: 45 bases, with reading frame beginning at the first base. Unmatched junction bases come to 4, with V trimmed by 4 bases and J by 5 bases. To sequence the TCRbeta CDR3 region, genomic DNA was isolated from the sorted cells. The immunoSEQ Assay was used for sequencing of TCRbeta CDR3 regions. The source is immuneACCESS, and TCRdb retained only in-frame sequences with V and J called. Part of the clones is not carried over; for the studies checked, unresolved V genes explain less than half of this, and the remainder is unexplained. The sample table holds under 100,000 clones, of which 70% to 90% were seen once. Jointly, the top ten make up 0.6% to 0.85% of the sample.

This specimen comes from a study of OX40 agonist ivuxolimab in advanced cancers. With respect to the entire study: Ivuxolimab was an agonistic, fully human IgG2 monoclonal antibody directed against OX40 (CD134), a costimulatory receptor. Intravenous ivuxolimab was administered to patients every 2 weeks at six dose levels: 0.01, 0.1, 0.3, 1.5, 3 and 10 mg/kg. Of the approximately 50 dose-escalation patients, hepatocellular carcinoma was present in some 19, melanoma in roughly 15, renal cell carcinoma in 9 and head and neck cancer in 9. In the dose-escalation cohort, roughly 82% of patients were male, and the mean age was 60 years with a range of about 23 to 79. Prior anti-PD-1, anti-PD-L1 or anti-CTLA-4 therapy was permitted, and checkpoint inhibitors had been received by under 50% of dose-escalation patients. Partial responses occurred in three dose-escalation patients, of whom one had hepatocellular carcinoma and two had cutaneous melanoma. The purpose of peripheral TCRbeta sequencing was to test whether ivuxolimab changed TCR sequence diversity and led to clonal T-cell expansion. The paper reports the monotherapy dose-escalation portion (N = 52 patients) of the phase I ivuxolimab trial. Beyond this particular receptor, the publication reports: Partial responders in the 0.1-3.0 mg/kg groups had among the lowest normalized peripheral clonal expansion, especially among CD8+ T cells. Low levels of normalized T-cell clonal expansion were also seen in some patients who did not respond. At doses of 0.1 to 3.0 mg/kg, clonal expansion of both CD4+ and CD8+ T cells in blood was seen between baseline and week 6. Which antigens the clonally expanded peripheral T cells were specific for was not determined. After ivuxolimab, expanded clones were on average more numerous among CD8+ T cells than among CD4+ T cells.

The trial excluded patients who had a history of autoimmune disease or who were on systemic immunosuppression. Peripheral blood for TCR sequencing was collected from all dose cohorts at baseline, on cycle 4 day 1, and on cycle 7 day 1. Samples were obtained from an open-label, multicenter, first-in-human phase I dose-escalation trial of ivuxolimab. Adults with locally advanced or metastatic melanoma, renal cell carcinoma, hepatocellular carcinoma or head and neck squamous cell carcinoma were enrolled in the trial. CD4+ and CD8+ T cells were sorted separately from peripheral blood before TCR sequencing.

The specimen was CD4+ or CD8+ T cells sorted from blood, collected in a trial of the OX40 agonist ivuxolimab. This sequence was found in an adult with an advanced solid tumor such as melanoma, head and neck, liver or kidney cancer. In this chain, TRBV2 is recombined with TRBJ2-1, with 11 middle bases fitting TRBD1. The DNA sequence is TGTGCCAGCAGTGCCGGGACAGGGGGGGACAATGAGCAGTTCTTC. This is translated as CASSAGTGGDNEQFF.